The sequence of this TCR beta chain was determined in a study of lymphopenia after photon versus proton radiotherapy. The method was immunoSEQ multiplex PCR; TCRdb's version includes in-frame clones alone and lacks a portion of them. The sample lists 30,000 to 40,000 clones, roughly 84% occurring once. With 2 bases clipped from V and 6 bases from J, the junction kept 8 bases outside the gene matches. The CDR3 runs 17 residues. Germline CDR1 reads LNHDA; CDR2 reads SQIVND (reference sequence). Study-level findings and limits: Post-nadir diversity loss with photons came from oligoclonal expansion, particularly CD8+ Temra cells. Photon-treated patients lost naive T cells and TCR diversity; proton-treated stayed stable. Authors raise, but do not show, better survival with proton therapy.

This clone has just one count. The target antigen is unknown. The sequenced sample was peripheral blood, obtained from a patient treated with proton-based radiotherapy. The receptor's source is a woman aged 70-85 years with pancreatic cancer. The chain combines TRBV19 with TRBJ2-2; 11 bases align to TRBD2. The CDR3 DNA sequence: TGTGCCAGTAGTATAAAGAGTGGACTAGCGGGTTCCGGGGAGCTGTTTTTT. Residues: CASSIKSGLAGSGELFF.